This is a list of T cell receptor beta chains from one sample in a study of blood T cell repertoires in COVID-19. Sequencing used immunoSEQ multiplex PCR; TCRdb keeps in-frame clones, though not all of them. The sample comprises approximately 260,000 clones, roughly four fifths of which are singletons, and more than 3% rests with the top ten. Sample: PBMCs or T cells enriched from blood (not recorded which). These receptors all stem from a man aged 50-60 years who had recovered from COVID-19. Both conserved end residues are part of each CDR3. D genes are given only for firm matches. Some rows mark clone size as missing; the rest say once, few, many or name a class of expanded clone.

V gene	D gene	clone size	J gene	CDR3 length	CDR3 DNA	CDR3 protein
TRBV9	NA	NA	TRBJ1-6	13	TGTGCCAGCAGCTTGAGGGGGTCCTCACCCCTCCACTTT	CASSLRGSSPLHF
TRBV29-1	NA	NA	TRBJ1-6	13	TGCAGCGTTGCTGTAGACTCCGTCTCACCCCTCCACTTT	CSVAVDSVSPLHF
TRBV5-1	NA	NA	TRBJ1-1	13	TGCGCCAGCAGCCCTACAGCGAACACTGAAGCTTTCTTT	CASSPTANTEAFF
TRBV7-9	TRBD1	NA	TRBJ1-1	17	TGTGCCAGCAGCATAGGACAGGGGGGGTTTTCGGCCTCTGAAGCTTTCTTT	CASSIGQGGFSASEAFF
TRBV28	NA	few	TRBJ1-5	15	TGTGCCAGCAGTTCAAACCAAGGGGGTAATCAGCCCCAGCATTTT	CASSSNQGGNQPQHF
TRBV5-8	NA	NA	TRBJ2-6	16	TGTGCCAGCAACGTTGGCGGGCCGCCTGGGGCCAACGTCCTGACTTTC	CASNVGGPPGANVLTF
TRBV19	TRBD1	NA	TRBJ2-7	14	TGTGCCAGTAGTGGGGGGACAGGGGTCTACGAGCAGTACTTC	CASSGGTGVYEQYF
TRBV19	TRBD1	NA	TRBJ2-2	14	TGTGCCAGTAGTATCCAGGGGGTACCCGGGGAGCTGTTTTTT	CASSIQGVPGELFF
TRBV19	TRBD1	NA	TRBJ1-2	14	TGTGCCAGTAGACCGGGGACAGGCAGCTCTGGCTACACCTTC	CASRPGTGSSGYTF
TRBV5-4	TRBD1	NA	TRBJ2-3	15	TGTGCCAGCAGCTTAAGACAGGGATACACAGATACGCAGTATTTT	CASSLRQGYTDTQYF
TRBV7-8	TRBD1	NA	TRBJ1-2	17	TGTGCCAGCAGCTTAGTGACAGGGCGACTGAGTCACGATGGCTACACCTTC	CASSLVTGRLSHDGYTF
TRBV29-1	TRBD1	NA	TRBJ2-7	14	TGCAGCGTAGGATCGACAGGGCTAGACTACGAGCAGTACTTC	CSVGSTGLDYEQYF
TRBV7-7	NA	NA	TRBJ1-3	15	TGTGCTAGCAGCTTAGAACAGGGAGTCGGAAACACCATATATTTT	CASSLEQGVGNTIYF
TRBV19	NA	NA	TRBJ1-5	18	TGTGCCAGTAGTCCAGAGACAGGTGGGGTCTATAGCAATCAGCCCCAGCATTTT	CASSPETGGVYSNQPQHF
TRBV5-1	NA	NA	TRBJ2-5	15	TGCGCCAGCAGCTTCCCCAGGGGCCGCCAAGAGACCCAGTACTTC	CASSFPRGRQETQYF